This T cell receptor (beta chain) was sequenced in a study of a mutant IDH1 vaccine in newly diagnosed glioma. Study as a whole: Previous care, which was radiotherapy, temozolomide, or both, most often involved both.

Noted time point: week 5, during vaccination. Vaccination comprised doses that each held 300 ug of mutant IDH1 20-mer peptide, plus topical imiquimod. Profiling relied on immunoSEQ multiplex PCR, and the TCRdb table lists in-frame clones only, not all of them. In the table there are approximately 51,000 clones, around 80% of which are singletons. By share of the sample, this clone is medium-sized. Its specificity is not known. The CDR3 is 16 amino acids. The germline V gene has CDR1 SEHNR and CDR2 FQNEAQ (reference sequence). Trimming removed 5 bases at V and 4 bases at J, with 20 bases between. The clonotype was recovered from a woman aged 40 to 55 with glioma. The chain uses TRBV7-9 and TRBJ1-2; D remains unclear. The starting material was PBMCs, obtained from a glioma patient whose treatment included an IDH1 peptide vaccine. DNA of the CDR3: TGTGCCAGCAGCCCCAATCTTCGGGCCCCACCCTATGGCTACACCTTC. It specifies CASSPNLRAPPYGYTF.